The 10 T cell receptor beta chains below come from one sample, sequenced in a study of blood T cell repertoires in COVID-19 (dated by TCRdb to the early 2020s). Receptor libraries were prepared by the immunoSEQ multiplex PCR assay. Sourced from immuneACCESS, this table was stored by TCRdb with only in-frame sequences that have V and J called. A share of the clones is absent; for the studies checked, an unresolved V gene accounts for under half, and the remainder has no known explanation. The sample profile shows more than 95,000 clones; around 87% of them were found once. The ten largest clones capture 6% to 8.5% of the sample. The sequenced material came from peripheral blood. Every receptor here comes from a man aged 50 or older with acute or convalescent COVID-19.

This chain joins TRBV12-5 and TRBJ2-3; the D gene is possibly TRBD1 (6 bases). The CDR3 length is 14 residues. Trimming shortened V by 6 bases and J by 0 bases, and 10 bases separated the two germline ends. The V gene's germline CDR1 is LGHNT and CDR2 FRNRAP. Here the CDR3 reads CASGLRGSTDTQYF. In DNA, the CDR3 is TGTGCTAGTGGCCTCAGGGGTAGCACAGATACGCAGTATTTT. Supplemented by reference TRBV12-5 and TRBJ2-3, the full variable domain reads DARVTQTPRHKVTEMGQEVTMRCQPILGHNTVFWYRQTMMQGLELLAYFRNRAPLDDSGMPKDRFSAEMPDATLATLKIQPSEPRDSAVYFCASGLRGSTDTQYFGPGTRLTVL.

The chain employs TRBV11-2 and TRBJ2-1, with D possibly matching TRBD1 (6 bases). The V gene's germline CDR1 is SGHAT and CDR2 FQNNGV. The V end lost 6 bases, the J end lost 3 bases, and 12 bases lay between the germline ends. The CDR3 spans 14 residues. CDR3: CASSSRDNYNEQFF. In DNA, the CDR3 is TGTGCCAGCAGTTCAAGGGACAACTACAATGAGCAGTTCTTC. Drawing the rest from reference TRBV11-2 and TRBJ2-1, the complete variable domain is EAGVAQSPRYKIIEKRQSVAFWCNPISGHATLYWYQQILGQGPKLLIQFQNNGVVDDSQLPKDRFSAERLKGVDSTLKIQPAKLEDSAVYLCASSSRDNYNEQFFGPGTRLTVL.

This clone was seen only once. This chain links TRBV24-1 with TRBJ1-5; maybe TRBD1 (5 bases). The CDR3 has 14 residues. Germline CDR1 reads KGHDR; CDR2 reads SFDVKD. Trimming removed 2 bases from V and 6 bases from J, with 10 bases in between. CDR3 residues: CATSDWGPPQPQHF. In DNA, the CDR3 is TGTGCCACCAGTGATTGGGGCCCGCCTCAGCCCCAGCATTTT.

CDR3 sequence (DNA): TGTGCCAGCAGCCAAGGCAGTAACTATGGCTACACCTTC. Protein: CASSQGSNYGYTF. The chain is built from TRBV3-1 (or the pseudogene TRBV3-2) and TRBJ1-2; D is undetermined. V dropped 1 base and J dropped 1 base, with 4 bases sitting between them. The CDR3 sequence is 13 residues long. The germline V gene encodes CDR1 LGHDT and CDR2 YNNKEL (reference sequence).

This chain joins TRBV11-3 and TRBJ2-7; 14 nucleotides agree with TRBD2. Trimming at V came to 2 bases and at J to 2 bases, leaving 11 bases not matched to a gene. Germline CDR1 and CDR2: SGHNT and YENEEA. This CDR3 contains 19 residues. The CDR3 DNA is TGTGCCAGCAGCTTATCCGGGACTAGCGGGGGTCGTTTAGCCTACGAGCAGTACTTC. Translating it yields CASSLSGTSGGRLAYEQYF. The full variable domain, in which reference TRBV11-3 and TRBJ2-7 provide the parts outside the CDR3, is EAGVVQSPRYKIIEKKQPVAFWCNPISGHNTLYWYLQNLGQGPELLIRYENEEAVDDSQLPKDRFSAERLKGVDSTLKIQPAELGDSAVYLCASSLSGTSGGRLAYEQYFGPGTRLTVT.

The J gene is TRBJ2-7, the V gene TRBV12-5; 9 bases map to TRBD2. This CDR3 has 14 amino acids. Germline V lookup: CDR1 LGHNT, CDR2 FRNRAP. Unmatched junction bases numbered 5, after V lost 5 bases and J lost 3 bases. CDR3 DNA: TGTGCTAGTGGTCAGACGACTAGCGGCTACGAGCAGTACTTC. It yields the protein CASGQTTSGYEQYF.

The chain carries TRBV7-9 and TRBJ1-1; no definite D call. Germline CDR1 reads SEHNR; CDR2 reads FQNEAQ (reference sequence). The CDR3 has 13 amino acids. Trimming removed 4 bases from V and 0 bases from J, with 6 bases in between. The CDR3 coding sequence is TGTGCCAGCAGCTCCTCGTTGAACACTGAAGCTTTCTTT. Translation: CASSSSLNTEAFF.

This chain links TRBV19 with TRBJ2-1; a possible D gene is TRBD2 (6 bases). The CDR3 spans 14 residues. V dropped 1 base and J dropped 4 bases, with 8 bases sitting between them. Per germline, CDR1 LNHDA and CDR2 SQIVND (reference sequence). CDR3 residues: CASSIGGVYNEQFF. CDR3 DNA sequence: TGTGCCAGTAGTATAGGGGGGGTGTACAATGAGCAGTTCTTC.

This clone showed up just a few times. The CDR3 DNA reads as TGTGCCTGGAGTGCCGGTTGGAGCTCTGGAAACACCATATATTTT. Translation: CAWSAGWSSGNTIYF. V usage is TRBV30 and J usage is TRBJ1-3, with D uncertain. Trimming shortened V by 1 base and J by 0 bases, and 10 bases separated the two germline ends. Germline V CDR1 and CDR2: GTSNPN, SVGIG (reference sequence). This CDR3 spans 15 amino acids.

This clone appeared once. This chain uses TRBV29-1 with TRBJ1-2, with TRBD1 identical over 8 bases. This CDR3 comprises 16 residues. Germline lookup yields CDR1 SQVTM and CDR2 ANQGSEA. The V and J ends lost 6 bases and 0 bases, in that order; junction bases with no gene match: 12. Written as DNA, the CDR3 is TGCAGCGTAGATTGGACAGGGTCCCCTACTAACTATGGCTACACCTTC. Amino acids: CSVDWTGSPTNYGYTF.